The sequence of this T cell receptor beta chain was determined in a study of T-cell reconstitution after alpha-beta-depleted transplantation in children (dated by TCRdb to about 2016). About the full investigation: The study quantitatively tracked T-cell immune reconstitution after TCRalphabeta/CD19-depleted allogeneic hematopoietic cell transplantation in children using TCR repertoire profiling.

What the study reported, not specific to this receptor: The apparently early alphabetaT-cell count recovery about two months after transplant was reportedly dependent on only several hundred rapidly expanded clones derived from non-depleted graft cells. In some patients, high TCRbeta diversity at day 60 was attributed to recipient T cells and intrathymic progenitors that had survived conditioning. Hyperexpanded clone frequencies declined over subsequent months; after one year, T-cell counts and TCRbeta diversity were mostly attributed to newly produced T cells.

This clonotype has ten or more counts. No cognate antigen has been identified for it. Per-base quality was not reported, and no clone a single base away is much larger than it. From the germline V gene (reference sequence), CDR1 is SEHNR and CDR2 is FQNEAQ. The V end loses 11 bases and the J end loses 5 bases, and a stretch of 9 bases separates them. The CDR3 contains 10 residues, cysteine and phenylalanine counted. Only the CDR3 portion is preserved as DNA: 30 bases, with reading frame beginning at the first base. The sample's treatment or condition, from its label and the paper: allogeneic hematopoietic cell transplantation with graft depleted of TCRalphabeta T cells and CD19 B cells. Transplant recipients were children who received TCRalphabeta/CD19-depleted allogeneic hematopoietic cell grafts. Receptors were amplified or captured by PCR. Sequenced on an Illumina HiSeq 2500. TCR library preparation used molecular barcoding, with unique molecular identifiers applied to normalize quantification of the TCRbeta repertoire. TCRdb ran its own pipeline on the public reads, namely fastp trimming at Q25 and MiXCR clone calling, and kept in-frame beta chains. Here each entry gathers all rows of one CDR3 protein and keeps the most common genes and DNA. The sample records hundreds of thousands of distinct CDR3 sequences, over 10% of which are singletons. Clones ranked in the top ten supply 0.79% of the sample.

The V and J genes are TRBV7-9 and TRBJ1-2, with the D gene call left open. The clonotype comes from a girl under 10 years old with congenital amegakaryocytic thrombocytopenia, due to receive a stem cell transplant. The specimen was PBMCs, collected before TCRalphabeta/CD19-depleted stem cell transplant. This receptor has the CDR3 CADTAYGYTF. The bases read TGTGCCGATACAGCTTATGGCTACACCTTC. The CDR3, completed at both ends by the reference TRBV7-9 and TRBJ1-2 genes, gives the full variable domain DTGVSQNPRHKITKRGQNVTFRCDPISEHNRLYWYRQTLGQGPEFLTYFQNEAQLEKSRLLSDRFSAERPKGSFSTLEIQRTEQGDSAMYLCADTAYGYTFGSGTRLTVV.